What follows are 11 T cell receptor beta chains derived from one specimen sequenced in a study of T cells in Graves' hyperthyroidism and ophthalmopathy. The CDR3 regions of TCR beta were amplified from RNA transcripts. An initial round of RT-PCR targeting the TCR CDR3 relied on the HTBI primer set. A single record per CDR3 protein comes from TCRdb applying MiXCR to the multiplex PCR reads. The table includes roughly 280,000 distinct CDR3 sequences, approximately 15% detected once. Specimen: blood. All receptors come from a woman aged 55-69 years with Graves' ophthalmopathy.

This clonotype has at least ten counts. The chain uses TRBV6-1 and TRBJ1-1; D unresolved. Germline CDR1 and CDR2: MNHNS and SASEGT. CDR3 length: 13 residues. Trimming removed 5 bases from V and 5 bases from J, with 12 bases in between. CDR3 residues: CASSYSRLTEAFF. CDR3 DNA: TGTGCCAGCAGTTACTCTCGGTTGACTGAAGCTTTCTTT.

This clonotype was picked up many times. The J gene is TRBJ1-2, the V gene TRBV12-3 or TRBV12-4; 8 nucleotides align to TRBD1. V dropped 3 bases and J dropped 8; count of bases not matched to a gene: 2. The CDR3 is 12 amino acids. CDR3 residues: CASSFGQGGYTF. CDR3 DNA: TGTGCCAGCAGTTTCGGACAGGGAGGCTACACCTTC.

The chain carries TRBV18 and TRBJ1-3; D gene ambiguous. Trimming removed 3 bases from V and 4 bases from J, with 10 bases in between. CDR3 size: 14 residues. Germline V gene sequence: CDR1 KGHSH, CDR2 LQKENI. The CDR3 sequence is CASSPERGGNTIYF. CDR3 sequence (DNA): TGTGCCAGCTCACCCGAGCGAGGAGGAAACACCATATATTTT. Filled out from reference TRBV18 and TRBJ1-3, the complete variable domain reads NAGVMQNPRHLVRRRGQEARLRCSPMKGHSHVYWYRQLPEEGLKFMVYLQKENIIDESGMPKERFSAEFPKEGPSILRIQQVVRGDSAAYFCASSPERGGNTIYFGEGSWLTVV.

The chain is built from TRBV6-1 and TRBJ1-2; 11 bases are shared with TRBD1. Germline CDR1 is MNHNS and CDR2 is SASEGT. CDR3 length: 18 residues. Trimming cost V 5 bases and J 5 bases; bases outside gene matches: 16. The CDR3 coding sequence is TGTGCCAGCAGTAAACGTGGGACAGGGGGAATCATCGGGTATGGCTACACCTTC. Residues: CASSKRGTGGIIGYGYTF.

This rearrangement joins TRBV12-3 or TRBV12-4 to TRBJ2-5; tentatively, D is TRBD1 or TRBD2 (7 bases each). The CDR3 extends over 13 amino acids. The V and J ends lost 7 bases and 5 bases respectively, with 14 bases between them. CDR3: CASIRGRGETQYF. As DNA, the CDR3 is TGTGCCAGCATAAGGGGGCGGGGGGAGACCCAGTACTTC.

The V gene is TRBV19, the J gene TRBJ1-1; D perhaps matches TRBD1 (6 bases). The CDR3 consists of 14 residues. Germline lookup yields CDR1 LNHDA and CDR2 SQIVND (reference sequence). The V end lost 9 bases, the J end lost 1 base, and 15 bases lay between the germline ends. The CDR3 nucleotides are TGTGCCAGCAACAGGGTTGGAGAGAACACTGAAGCTTTCTTT. It is translated as CASNRVGENTEAFF.

The chain combines TRBV7-9 with TRBJ1-4; D call uncertain. The CDR3 spans 15 residues. The germline V gene encodes CDR1 SEHNR and CDR2 FQNEAQ (reference sequence). V dropped 2 bases and J dropped 6 bases, with 13 bases sitting between them. The chain's CDR3 is CASSLFSQDDEKLFF. The DNA of the CDR3 is TGTGCCAGCAGCTTATTCTCTCAGGATGATGAAAAACTGTTTTTT.

In its sample, this clonotype was seen many times. This chain uses TRBV6-1 with TRBJ2-3; 8 nucleotides match TRBD1. With 7 bases clipped from V and 5 bases from J, the junction kept 11 bases outside the gene matches. Germline CDR1 MNHNS, CDR2 SASEGT. This CDR3 contains 15 residues. The CDR3 nucleotides read TGTGCCAGCACTAGGACAGGGACGGTGGGAGATACGCAGTATTTT. Its protein product is CASTRTGTVGDTQYF.

The sample holds a few counts of this clonotype. The chain is built from TRBV19 and TRBJ2-1, with D perhaps TRBD2 (5 bases). The CDR3 length is 13 residues. Trimming left V 6 bases short and J 1 base short, with 7 bases between. Germline V lookup: CDR1 LNHDA, CDR2 SQIVND (reference sequence). The CDR3 sequence is CASRRVSYNEQFF. The CDR3 DNA follows: TGTGCCAGTAGGAGGGTATCCTACAATGAGCAGTTCTTC.

This clonotype occurred once. One end of the junction does not line up with germline, which may come from a read error. J is TRBJ2-2 and V is TRBV28, with 12 bases matching TRBD2. Germline V CDR1 and CDR2: MDHEN, SYDVKM. The CDR3 length is 18 residues. The CDR3, as DNA: TGTGCCAGCCGTTTGAGGATAGCTAGCGGGGGGGCAACCGGGGAGCTGTTTTTT. Its translation: CASRLRIASGGATGELFF. Using reference TRBV28 and TRBJ2-2 for the parts outside the CDR3, the full variable domain is DVKVTQSSRYLVKRTGEKVFLECVQDMDHENMFWYRQDPGLGLRLIYFSYDVKMKEKGDIPEGYSVSREKKERFSLILESASTNQTSMYLCASRLRIASGGATGELFFGEGSRLTVL.

This clonotype was picked up many times. The chain joins TRBV7-9 to TRBJ2-2, with unresolved D. CDR1 is SEHNR and CDR2 is FQNEAQ in the germline V gene (reference sequence). Between the trimmed V and J ends, which lost 0 bases and 0 bases, there was a span of 2 bases. This CDR3 region has 14 residues. DNA of the CDR3: TGTGCCAGCAGCTTAGCCTCGAACACCGGGGAGCTGTTTTTT. Protein: CASSLASNTGELFF.